This passage covers 8 T cell receptor beta chains from one sample sequenced in a study of blood T cell repertoires in COVID-19. Using immunoSEQ multiplex PCR, the repertoire was profiled, and TCRdb retains in-frame clones only, with some absent. The sample shows around 100,000 clones, 80% to 90% of them seen only once. The sequenced sample was peripheral blood. Receptor source: a human donor in a cohort sampled during active COVID-19.

The chain couples TRBV19 to TRBJ2-7; TRBD2 matches 10 bases. The CDR3 totals 15 residues. From germline, CDR1 is LNHDA and CDR2 SQIVND (reference sequence). With V trimmed by 5 bases and J by 4 bases, 8 bases remained unmatched. CDR3 nucleotide sequence: TGTGCCAGTAGTCCCGGGACTAGCGCAATATACGAGCAGTACTTC. It encodes CASSPGTSAIYEQYF.

V is TRBV3-1 (or the pseudogene TRBV3-2) and J is TRBJ2-7; a weak D match, TRBD2 (5 bases). This CDR3 is 14 amino acids long. V shed 0 bases and J shed 3 bases, with 9 bases lying between them. Germline values: CDR1 LGHDT, CDR2 YNNKEL (reference sequence). CDR3 sequence: CASSQERGGYEQYF. In nucleotides, the CDR3 is TGTGCCAGCAGCCAAGAAAGAGGAGGCTACGAGCAGTACTTC.

The V and J genes are TRBV18 and TRBJ1-1; 8 nucleotides line up with TRBD1. V lost 1 base and J lost 8; bases outside the gene matches: 3. Germline-derived CDR1 and CDR2 are KGHSH and LQKENI. The length of the CDR3 is 13 residues. CDR3 sequence (DNA): TGTGCCAGCTCACCACGTAGGACAGGGGAAGCTTTCTTT. Its protein is CASSPRRTGEAFF. Drawing the rest from reference TRBV18 and TRBJ1-1, the complete variable domain is NAGVMQNPRHLVRRRGQEARLRCSPMKGHSHVYWYRQLPEEGLKFMVYLQKENIIDESGMPKERFSAEFPKEGPSILRIQQVVRGDSAAYFCASSPRRTGEAFFGQGTRLTVV.

This clone has a handful of counts. The V call is TRBV6-2 or TRBV6-3, the J call TRBJ1-1; possible D gene TRBD1, 5 bases. V was trimmed by 4 bases and J by 7 bases, leaving 16 bases between them. The CDR3 runs 14 residues. CDR1 MNHEY and CDR2 SVGEGT come from the germline V gene. CDR3 residues: CASSFRVGGDEAFF. Written as DNA, the CDR3 is TGTGCCAGCAGTTTCCGCGTGGGGGGGGATGAAGCTTTCTTT.

The chain employs TRBV30 and TRBJ1-2; D is perhaps TRBD1 (6 bases). Trimming removed 2 bases at V and 3 bases at J, with 10 bases between. The CDR3 length is 13 residues. The germline V gene encodes CDR1 GTSNPN and CDR2 SVGIG (reference sequence). The CDR3 DNA is TGTGCCTGGAGTCCGGGACACCACTATGGCTACACCTTC. Its translation is CAWSPGHHYGYTF.

The chain recombines TRBV5-1 with TRBJ2-7; D gene unclear. The CDR3 is made up of 12 amino acids. V lost 1 base and J 1 base, leaving 3 bases between the germline ends. Germline CDR1 is SGHRS and CDR2 is YFSETQ. DNA for the CDR3: TGCGCCAGCAGCTTGCTATCCTACGAGCAGTACTTC. It is translated as CASSLLSYEQYF.

The chain couples TRBV4-2 to TRBJ2-5; 8 nucleotides align to TRBD2. Germline-derived CDR1 and CDR2 are LGHNA and YNFKEQ. V was pared by 1 base and J by 5 bases, with 6 bases of the junction left unmatched. The CDR3 spans 15 residues. The CDR3 bases are TGTGCCAGCAGCCAAGGACGGGGGGGCCGTGAGACCCAGTACTTC. This codes for CASSQGRGGRETQYF.

This clone was counted only a few times. The chain employs TRBV5-1 and TRBJ1-1; the D is unclear. V shed 2 bases and J shed 0 bases, with 11 bases lying between them. The germline V gene encodes CDR1 SGHRS and CDR2 YFSETQ. The CDR3 is 15 amino acids. CDR3 DNA sequence: TGCGCCAGCAGCTTCTCGGGGAGGATGAACACTGAAGCTTTCTTT. It translates to CASSFSGRMNTEAFF.